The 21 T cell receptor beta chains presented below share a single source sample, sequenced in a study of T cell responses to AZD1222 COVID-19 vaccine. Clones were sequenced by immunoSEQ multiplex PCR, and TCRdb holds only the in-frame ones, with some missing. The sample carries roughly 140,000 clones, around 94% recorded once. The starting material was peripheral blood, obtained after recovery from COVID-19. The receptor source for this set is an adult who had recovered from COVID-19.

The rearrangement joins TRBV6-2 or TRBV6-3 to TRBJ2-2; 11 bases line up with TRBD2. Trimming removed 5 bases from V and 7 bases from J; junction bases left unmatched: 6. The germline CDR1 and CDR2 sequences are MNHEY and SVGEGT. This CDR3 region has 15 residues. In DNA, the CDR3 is TGTGCCAGCAGTACTAGCGGGAGAGGCGTCGGGGAGCTGTTTTTT. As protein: CASSTSGRGVGELFF.

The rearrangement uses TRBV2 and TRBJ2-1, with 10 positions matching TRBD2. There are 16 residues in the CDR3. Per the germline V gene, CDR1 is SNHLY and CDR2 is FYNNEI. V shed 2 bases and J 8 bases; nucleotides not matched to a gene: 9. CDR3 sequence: CASSEIGLAGADEQFF. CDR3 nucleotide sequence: TGTGCCAGCAGTGAAATCGGGCTAGCGGGAGCGGATGAGCAGTTCTTC.

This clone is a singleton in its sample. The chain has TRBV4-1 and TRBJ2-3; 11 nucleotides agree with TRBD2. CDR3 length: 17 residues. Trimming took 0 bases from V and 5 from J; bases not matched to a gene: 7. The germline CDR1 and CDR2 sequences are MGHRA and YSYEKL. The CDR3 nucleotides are TGCGCCAGCAGCCAAGAACGCGGGACTAGCGGTTTAGATACGCAGTATTTT. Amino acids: CASSQERGTSGLDTQYF.

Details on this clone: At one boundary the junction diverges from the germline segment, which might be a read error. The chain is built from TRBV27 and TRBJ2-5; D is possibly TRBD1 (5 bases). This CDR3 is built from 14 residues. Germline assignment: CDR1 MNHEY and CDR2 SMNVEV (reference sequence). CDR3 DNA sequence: TGTGCCAGCAGTTTAGGGCAGGGAAGAGAGGCCCAGTACTTC. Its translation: CASSLGQGREAQYF.

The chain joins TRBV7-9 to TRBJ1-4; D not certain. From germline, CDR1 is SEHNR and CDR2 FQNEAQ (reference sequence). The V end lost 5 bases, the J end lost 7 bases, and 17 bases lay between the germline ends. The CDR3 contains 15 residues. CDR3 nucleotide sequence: TGTGCCAGCAGCCTGAGAAGCTTTTACGGTGAAAAACTGTTTTTT. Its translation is CASSLRSFYGEKLFF. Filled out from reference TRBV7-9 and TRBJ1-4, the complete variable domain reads DTGVSQNPRHKITKRGQNVTFRCDPISEHNRLYWYRQTLGQGPEFLTYFQNEAQLEKSRLLSDRFSAERPKGSFSTLEIQRTEQGDSAMYLCASSLRSFYGEKLFFGSGTQLSVL.

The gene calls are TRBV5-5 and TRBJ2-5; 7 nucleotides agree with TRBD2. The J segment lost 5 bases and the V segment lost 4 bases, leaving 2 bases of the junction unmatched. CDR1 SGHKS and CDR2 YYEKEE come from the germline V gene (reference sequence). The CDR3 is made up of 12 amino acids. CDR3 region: CASSQAGETQYF. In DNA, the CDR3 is TGTGCCAGCAGCCAAGCGGGGGAGACCCAGTACTTC.

In nucleotides, the CDR3 is TGTGCCAGCAGCTTTGGCTCCTATAATTCACCCCTCCACTTT. This codes for CASSFGSYNSPLHF. This chain connects TRBV5-5 to TRBJ1-6; D is ambiguous. Trimming removed 2 bases at V and 0 bases at J, with 3 bases between. This CDR3 is built from 14 residues. Germline V gene data show CDR1 as SGHKS and CDR2 as YYEKEE (reference sequence).

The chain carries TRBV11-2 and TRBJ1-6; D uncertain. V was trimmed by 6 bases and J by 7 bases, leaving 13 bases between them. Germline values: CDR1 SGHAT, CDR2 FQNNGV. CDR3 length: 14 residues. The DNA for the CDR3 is TGTGCCAGCAGTCCTGGAGAGCCGAATTCACCCCTCCACTTT. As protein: CASSPGEPNSPLHF.

The CDR3 region is CASSEAGQVKGPQHF. The CDR3 DNA reads as TGTGCCAGCAGTGAAGCGGGACAGGTCAAGGGGCCCCAGCATTTT. The V and J genes are TRBV6-1 and TRBJ1-5; 8 bases fit TRBD1. Germline values: CDR1 MNHNS, CDR2 SASEGT. The CDR3 extends over 15 amino acids. The V gene end was trimmed by 0 bases and the J gene end by 9 bases; junction bases not matched to a gene: 7.

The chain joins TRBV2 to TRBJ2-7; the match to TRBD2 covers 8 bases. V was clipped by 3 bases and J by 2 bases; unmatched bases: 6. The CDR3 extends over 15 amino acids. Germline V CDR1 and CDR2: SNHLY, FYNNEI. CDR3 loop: CASSDGLATAYEQYF. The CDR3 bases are TGTGCCAGCAGTGACGGACTAGCTACCGCCTACGAGCAGTACTTC.

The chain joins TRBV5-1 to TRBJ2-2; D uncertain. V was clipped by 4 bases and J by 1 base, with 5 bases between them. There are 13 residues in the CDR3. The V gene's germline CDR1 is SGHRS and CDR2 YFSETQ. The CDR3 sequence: CASSIMNTGELFF. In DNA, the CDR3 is TGCGCCAGCAGCATTATGAACACCGGGGAGCTGTTTTTT.

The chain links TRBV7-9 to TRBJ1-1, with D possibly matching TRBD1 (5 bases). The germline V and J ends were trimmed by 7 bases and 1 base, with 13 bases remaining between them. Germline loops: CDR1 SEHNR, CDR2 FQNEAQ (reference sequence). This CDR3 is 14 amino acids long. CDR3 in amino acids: CASTSGHSNTEAFF. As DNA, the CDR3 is TGTGCCAGCACCTCAGGACACTCGAACACTGAAGCTTTCTTT.

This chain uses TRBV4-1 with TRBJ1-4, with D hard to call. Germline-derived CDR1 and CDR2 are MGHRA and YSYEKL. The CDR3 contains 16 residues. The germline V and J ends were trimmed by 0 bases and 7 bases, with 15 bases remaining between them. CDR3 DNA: TGCGCCAGCAGCCAAGATCCAGCCGGGAATTTTGAAAAACTGTTTTTT. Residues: CASSQDPAGNFEKLFF.

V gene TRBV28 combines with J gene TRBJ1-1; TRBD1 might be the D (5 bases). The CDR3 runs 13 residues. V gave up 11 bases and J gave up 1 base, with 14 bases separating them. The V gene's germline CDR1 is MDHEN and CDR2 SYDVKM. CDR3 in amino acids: CAYNGGPNTEAFF. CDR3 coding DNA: TGTGCCTATAACGGGGGACCGAACACTGAAGCTTTCTTT.

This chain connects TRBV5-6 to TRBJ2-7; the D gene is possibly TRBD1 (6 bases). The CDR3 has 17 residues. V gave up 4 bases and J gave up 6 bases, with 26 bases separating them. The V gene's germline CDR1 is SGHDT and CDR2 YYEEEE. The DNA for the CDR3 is TGTGCCAGCAGCACGAAGTTGGGGGCAGTTTATGGTATCGAGCAGTACTTC. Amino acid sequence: CASSTKLGAVYGIEQYF.

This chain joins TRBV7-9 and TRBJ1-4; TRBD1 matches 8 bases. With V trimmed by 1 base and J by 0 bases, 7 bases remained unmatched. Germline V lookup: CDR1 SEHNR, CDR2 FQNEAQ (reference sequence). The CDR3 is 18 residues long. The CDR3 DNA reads TGTGCCAGCAGCTTAGGGCGAGACAGGGGATCAACTAATGAAAAACTGTTTTTT. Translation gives CASSLGRDRGSTNEKLFF.

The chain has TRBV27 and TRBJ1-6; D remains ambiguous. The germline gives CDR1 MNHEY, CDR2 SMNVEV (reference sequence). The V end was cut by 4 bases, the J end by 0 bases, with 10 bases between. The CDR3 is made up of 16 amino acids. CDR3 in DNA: TGTGCCAGCAGTTATTCTGAGAGCTCCTATAATTCACCCCTCCACTTT. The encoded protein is CASSYSESSYNSPLHF.

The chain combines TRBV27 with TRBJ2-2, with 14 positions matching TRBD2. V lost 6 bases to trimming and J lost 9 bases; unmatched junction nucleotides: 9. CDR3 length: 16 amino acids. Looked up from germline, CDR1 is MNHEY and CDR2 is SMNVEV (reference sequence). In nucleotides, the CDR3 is TGTGCCAGCAGCGAGGGACTAGCGGGAGATATCTGGGAGCTGTTTTTT. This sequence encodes CASSEGLAGDIWELFF.

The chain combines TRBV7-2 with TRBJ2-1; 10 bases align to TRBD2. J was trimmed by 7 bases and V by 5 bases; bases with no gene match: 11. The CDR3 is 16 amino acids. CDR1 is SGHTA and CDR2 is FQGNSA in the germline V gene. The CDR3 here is CASSGRGLAYGNEQFF. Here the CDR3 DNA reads TGTGCCAGCAGCGGAAGGGGACTAGCGTATGGGAATGAGCAGTTCTTC.

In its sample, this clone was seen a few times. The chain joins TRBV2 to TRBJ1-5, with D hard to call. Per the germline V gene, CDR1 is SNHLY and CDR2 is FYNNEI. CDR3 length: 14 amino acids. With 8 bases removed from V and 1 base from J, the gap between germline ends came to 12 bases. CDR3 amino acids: CASGSSGSNQPQHF. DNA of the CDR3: TGTGCCAGCGGTAGTTCGGGGAGCAATCAGCCCCAGCATTTT.

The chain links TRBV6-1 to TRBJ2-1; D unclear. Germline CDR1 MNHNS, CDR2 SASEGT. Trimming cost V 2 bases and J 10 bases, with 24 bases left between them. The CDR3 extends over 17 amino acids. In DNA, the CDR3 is TGTGCCAGCAGTGAACTTTCGCCAGTCCTTTTGTTCGGGGAGCAGTTCTTC. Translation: CASSELSPVLLFGEQFF.